The following is a T cell receptor (beta chain) sequence with its context. The data derive from a study of blood T cell repertoires in COVID-19. Whole-study context: T cells, B-cell-depleted T cells, or PBMCs provided the cDNA or gDNA that served as material.

Germline CDR1 SQVTM, CDR2 ANQGSEA. V dropped 0 bases and J dropped 6 bases, with 18 bases sitting between them. This CDR3 spans 15 amino acids. Followed longitudinally, the Seattle patients had been enrolled during active infection. How the authors handled the data: Amplified reference gene primers provided the basis for estimating nucleated cell counts. The table came from immunoSEQ multiplex PCR; TCRdb's copy has only in-frame clones and leaves some out. The V and J calls and clone size are taken from that table; D and trimming were inferred from the DNA. The data contain about 54,000 clones, roughly 90% of them singletons.

The chain links TRBV29-1 to TRBJ2-7; possible D gene TRBD1, 5 bases. The source material was peripheral blood. This TCR was recovered from a man aged 35 to 55 with COVID-19, enrolled during active disease. The chain's CDR3 is CSVEEAGITTGEQYF. DNA for the CDR3: TGCAGCGTTGAAGAGGCAGGGATTACAACAGGCGAGCAGTACTTC.